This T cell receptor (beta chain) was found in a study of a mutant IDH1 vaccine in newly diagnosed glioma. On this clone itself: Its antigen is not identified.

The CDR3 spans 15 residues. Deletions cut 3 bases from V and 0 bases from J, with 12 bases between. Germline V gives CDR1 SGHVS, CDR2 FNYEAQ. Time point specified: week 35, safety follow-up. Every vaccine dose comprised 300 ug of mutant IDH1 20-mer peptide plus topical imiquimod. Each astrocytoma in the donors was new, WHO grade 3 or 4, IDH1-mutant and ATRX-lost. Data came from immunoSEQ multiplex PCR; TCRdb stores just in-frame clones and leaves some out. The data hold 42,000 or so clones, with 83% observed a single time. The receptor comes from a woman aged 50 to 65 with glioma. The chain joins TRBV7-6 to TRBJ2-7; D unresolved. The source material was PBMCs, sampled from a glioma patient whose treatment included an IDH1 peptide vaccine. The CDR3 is CASSLLAGHSYEQYF. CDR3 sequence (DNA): TGTGCCAGCAGCTTGTTGGCAGGCCACTCCTACGAGCAGTACTTC.